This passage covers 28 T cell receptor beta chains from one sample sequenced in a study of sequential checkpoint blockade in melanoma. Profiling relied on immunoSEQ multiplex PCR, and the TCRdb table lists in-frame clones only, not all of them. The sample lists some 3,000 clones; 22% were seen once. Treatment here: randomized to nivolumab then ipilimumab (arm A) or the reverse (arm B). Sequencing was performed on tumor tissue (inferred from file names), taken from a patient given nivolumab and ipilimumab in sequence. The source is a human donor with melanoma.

CDR3 residues: CASSFVPTEQYF. In DNA, the CDR3 is TGTGCCAGCAGTTTTGTCCCTACAGAGCAGTACTTC. The chain combines TRBV28 with TRBJ2-7; D is ambiguous. There are 12 residues in the CDR3. Germline CDR1 reads MDHEN; CDR2 reads SYDVKM. The germline V and J ends were trimmed by 3 bases and 7 bases, with 10 bases remaining between them.

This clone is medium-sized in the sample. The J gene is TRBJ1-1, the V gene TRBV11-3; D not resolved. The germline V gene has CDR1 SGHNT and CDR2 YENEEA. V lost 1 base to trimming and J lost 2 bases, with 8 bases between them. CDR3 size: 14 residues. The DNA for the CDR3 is TGTGCCAGCAGCTTAGTCAATCCAAACACTGAAGCTTTCTTT. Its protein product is CASSLVNPNTEAFF.

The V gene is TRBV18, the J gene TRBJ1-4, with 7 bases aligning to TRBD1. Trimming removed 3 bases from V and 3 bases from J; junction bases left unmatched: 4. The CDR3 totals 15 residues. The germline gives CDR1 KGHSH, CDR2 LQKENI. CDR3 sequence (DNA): TGTGCCAGCTCACCCAGGGGGGGTGCTAATGAAAAACTGTTTTTT. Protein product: CASSPRGGANEKLFF.

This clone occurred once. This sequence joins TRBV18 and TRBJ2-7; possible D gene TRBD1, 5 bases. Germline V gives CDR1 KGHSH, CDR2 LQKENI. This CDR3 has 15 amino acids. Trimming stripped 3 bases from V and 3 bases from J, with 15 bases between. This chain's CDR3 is CASSPGSDINYEQYF. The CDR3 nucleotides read TGTGCCAGCTCACCCGGTTCGGACATAAACTACGAGCAGTACTTC.

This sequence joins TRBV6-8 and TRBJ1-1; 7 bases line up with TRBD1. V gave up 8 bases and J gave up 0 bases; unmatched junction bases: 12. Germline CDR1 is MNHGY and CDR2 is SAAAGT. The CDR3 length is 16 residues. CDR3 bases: TGTGCCAGCCACCCGTGGACAGGATTGTTGAACACTGAAGCTTTCTTT. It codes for CASHPWTGLLNTEAFF.

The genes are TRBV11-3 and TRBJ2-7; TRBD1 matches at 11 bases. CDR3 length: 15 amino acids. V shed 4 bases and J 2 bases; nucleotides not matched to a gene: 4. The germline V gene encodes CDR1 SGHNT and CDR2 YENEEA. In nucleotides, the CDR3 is TGTGCCAGCAGCTGGGACAGGGGGAGTCCCTACGAGCAGTACTTC. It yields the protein CASSWDRGSPYEQYF.

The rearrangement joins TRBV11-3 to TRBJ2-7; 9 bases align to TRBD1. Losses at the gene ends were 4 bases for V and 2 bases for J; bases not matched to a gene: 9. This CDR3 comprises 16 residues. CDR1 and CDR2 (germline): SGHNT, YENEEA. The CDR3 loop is CASSWGQGSGAYEQYF. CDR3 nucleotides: TGTGCCAGCAGCTGGGGACAGGGATCGGGGGCCTACGAGCAGTACTTC.

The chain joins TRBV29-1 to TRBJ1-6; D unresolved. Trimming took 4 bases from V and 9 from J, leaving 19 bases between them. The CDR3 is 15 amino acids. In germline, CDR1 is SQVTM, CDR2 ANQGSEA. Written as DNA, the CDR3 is TGCAGCGTTGCTGAGTCAGGTGTTCGGGGTTCACCCCTCCACTTT. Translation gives CSVAESGVRGSPLHF.

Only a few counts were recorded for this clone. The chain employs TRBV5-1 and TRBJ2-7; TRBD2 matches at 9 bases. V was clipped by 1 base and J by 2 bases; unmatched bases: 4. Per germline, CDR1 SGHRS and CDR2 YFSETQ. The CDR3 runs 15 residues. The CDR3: CASSLLPSGTYEQYF. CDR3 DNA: TGCGCCAGCAGCTTGTTACCTAGCGGGACCTACGAGCAGTACTTC.

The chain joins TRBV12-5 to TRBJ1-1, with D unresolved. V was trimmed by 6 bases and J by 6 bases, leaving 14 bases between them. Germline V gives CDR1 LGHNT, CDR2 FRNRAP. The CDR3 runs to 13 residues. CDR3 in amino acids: CASGGFGLAEAFF. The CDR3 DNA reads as TGTGCTAGTGGGGGATTCGGGTTGGCTGAAGCTTTCTTT.

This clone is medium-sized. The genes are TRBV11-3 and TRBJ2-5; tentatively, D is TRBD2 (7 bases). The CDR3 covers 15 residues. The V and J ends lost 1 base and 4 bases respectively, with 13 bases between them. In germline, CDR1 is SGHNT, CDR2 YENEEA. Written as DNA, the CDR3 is TGTGCCAGCAGCTTAGTCCAGGGGAGGGGAGAGACCCAGTACTTC. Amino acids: CASSLVQGRGETQYF. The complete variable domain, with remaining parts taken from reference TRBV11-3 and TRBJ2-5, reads EAGVVQSPRYKIIEKKQPVAFWCNPISGHNTLYWYLQNLGQGPELLIRYENEEAVDDSQLPKDRFSAERLKGVDSTLKIQPAELGDSAVYLCASSLVQGRGETQYFGPGTRLLVL.

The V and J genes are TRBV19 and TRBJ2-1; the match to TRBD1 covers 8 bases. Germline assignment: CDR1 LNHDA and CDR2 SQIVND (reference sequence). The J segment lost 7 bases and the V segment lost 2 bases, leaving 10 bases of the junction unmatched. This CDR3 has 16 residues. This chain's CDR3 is CASSILGQVWKNEQFF. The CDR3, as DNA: TGTGCCAGTAGTATATTGGGACAGGTGTGGAAGAATGAGCAGTTCTTC.

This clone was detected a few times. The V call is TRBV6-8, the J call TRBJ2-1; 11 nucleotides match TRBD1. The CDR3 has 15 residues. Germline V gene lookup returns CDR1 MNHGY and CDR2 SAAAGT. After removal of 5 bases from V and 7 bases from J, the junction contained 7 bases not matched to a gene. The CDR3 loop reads CASSEWDRGGNEQFF. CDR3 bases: TGTGCCAGCAGTGAGTGGGACAGGGGGGGGAATGAGCAGTTCTTC.

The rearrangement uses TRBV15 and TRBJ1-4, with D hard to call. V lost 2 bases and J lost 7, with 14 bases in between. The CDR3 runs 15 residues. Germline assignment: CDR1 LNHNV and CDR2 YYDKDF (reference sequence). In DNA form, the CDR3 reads TGTGCCACCAGCAGAAAGTTAGAAACGGGTGAAAAACTGTTTTTT. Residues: CATSRKLETGEKLFF.

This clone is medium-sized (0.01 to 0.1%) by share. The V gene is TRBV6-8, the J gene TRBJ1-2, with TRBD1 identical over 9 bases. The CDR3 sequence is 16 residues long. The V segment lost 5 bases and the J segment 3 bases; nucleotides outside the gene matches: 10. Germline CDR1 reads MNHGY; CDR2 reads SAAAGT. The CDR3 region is CASSPVVGTGYYGYTF. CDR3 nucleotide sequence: TGTGCCAGCAGTCCGGTGGTTGGGACAGGGTACTATGGCTACACCTTC.

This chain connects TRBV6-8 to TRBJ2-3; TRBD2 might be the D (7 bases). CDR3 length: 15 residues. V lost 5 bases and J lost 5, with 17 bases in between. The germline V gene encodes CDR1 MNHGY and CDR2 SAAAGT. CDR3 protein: CASSDLGGAVDTQYF. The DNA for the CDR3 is TGTGCCAGCAGTGATCTTGGGGGGGCGGTAGATACGCAGTATTTT.

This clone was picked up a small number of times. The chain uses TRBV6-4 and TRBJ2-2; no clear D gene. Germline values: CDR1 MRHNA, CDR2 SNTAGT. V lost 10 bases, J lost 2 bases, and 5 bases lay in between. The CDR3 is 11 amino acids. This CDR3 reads CATFNTGELFF. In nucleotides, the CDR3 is TGTGCCACGTTCAACACCGGGGAGCTGTTTTTT.

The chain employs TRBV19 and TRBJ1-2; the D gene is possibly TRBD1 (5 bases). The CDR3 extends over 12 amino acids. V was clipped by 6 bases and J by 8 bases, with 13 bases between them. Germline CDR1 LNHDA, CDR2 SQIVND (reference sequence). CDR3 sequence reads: CASSLIQGGYTF. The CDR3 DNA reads TGTGCCAGTAGCCTAATTCAGGGAGGCTACACCTTC.

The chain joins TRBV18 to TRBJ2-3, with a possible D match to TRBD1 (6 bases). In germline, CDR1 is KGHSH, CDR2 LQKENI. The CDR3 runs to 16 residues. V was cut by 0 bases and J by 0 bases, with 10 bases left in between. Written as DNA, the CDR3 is TGTGCCAGCTCACCACCGGGGGCGGCTAGCACAGATACGCAGTATTTT. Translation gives CASSPPGAASTDTQYF. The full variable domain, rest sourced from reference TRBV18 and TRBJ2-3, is NAGVMQNPRHLVRRRGQEARLRCSPMKGHSHVYWYRQLPEEGLKFMVYLQKENIIDESGMPKERFSAEFPKEGPSILRIQQVVRGDSAAYFCASSPPGAASTDTQYFGPGTRLTVL.

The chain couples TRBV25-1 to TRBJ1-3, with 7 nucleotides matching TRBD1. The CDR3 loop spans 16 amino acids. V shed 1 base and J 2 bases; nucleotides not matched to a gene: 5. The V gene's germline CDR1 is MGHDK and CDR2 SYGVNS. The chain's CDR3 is CASSEFDRVAGNTIYF. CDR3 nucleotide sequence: TGTGCCAGCAGTGAATTCGACAGGGTTGCTGGAAACACCATATATTTT.

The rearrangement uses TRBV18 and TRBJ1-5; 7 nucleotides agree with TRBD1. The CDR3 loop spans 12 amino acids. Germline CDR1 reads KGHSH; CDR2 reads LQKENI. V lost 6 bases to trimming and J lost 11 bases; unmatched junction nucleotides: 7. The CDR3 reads CASSQGGEAQHF. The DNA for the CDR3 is TGTGCCAGCTCCCAGGGGGGAGAGGCCCAGCATTTT.

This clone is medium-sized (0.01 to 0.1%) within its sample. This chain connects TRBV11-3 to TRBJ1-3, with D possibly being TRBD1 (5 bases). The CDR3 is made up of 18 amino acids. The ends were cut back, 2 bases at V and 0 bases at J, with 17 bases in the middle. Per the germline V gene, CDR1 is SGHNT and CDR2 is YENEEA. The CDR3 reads CASSLRAQGPSSGNTIYF. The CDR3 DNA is TGTGCCAGCAGCTTAAGGGCCCAGGGACCAAGCTCTGGAAACACCATATATTTT.

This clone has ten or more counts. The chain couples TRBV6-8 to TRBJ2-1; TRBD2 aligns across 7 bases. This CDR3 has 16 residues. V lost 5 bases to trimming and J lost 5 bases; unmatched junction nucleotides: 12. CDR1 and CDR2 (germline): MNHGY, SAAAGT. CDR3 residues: CASSPTRLAANNEQFF. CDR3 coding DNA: TGTGCCAGCAGTCCGACCCGACTAGCAGCGAACAATGAGCAGTTCTTC.

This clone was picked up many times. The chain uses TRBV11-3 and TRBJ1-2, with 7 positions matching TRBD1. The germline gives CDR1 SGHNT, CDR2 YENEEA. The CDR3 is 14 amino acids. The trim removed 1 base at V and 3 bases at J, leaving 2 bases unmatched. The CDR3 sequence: CASSLGTGDYGYTF. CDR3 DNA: TGTGCCAGCAGCTTAGGAACAGGGGACTATGGCTACACCTTC.

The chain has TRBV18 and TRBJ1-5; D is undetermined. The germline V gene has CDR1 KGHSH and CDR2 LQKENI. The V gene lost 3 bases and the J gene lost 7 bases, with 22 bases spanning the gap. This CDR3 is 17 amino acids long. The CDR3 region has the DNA TGTGCCAGCTCACCCGATTCTGGCCTAGCGGGAGGACAGCCCCAGCATTTT. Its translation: CASSPDSGLAGGQPQHF. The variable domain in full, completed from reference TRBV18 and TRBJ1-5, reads NAGVMQNPRHLVRRRGQEARLRCSPMKGHSHVYWYRQLPEEGLKFMVYLQKENIIDESGMPKERFSAEFPKEGPSILRIQQVVRGDSAAYFCASSPDSGLAGGQPQHFGDGTRLSIL.

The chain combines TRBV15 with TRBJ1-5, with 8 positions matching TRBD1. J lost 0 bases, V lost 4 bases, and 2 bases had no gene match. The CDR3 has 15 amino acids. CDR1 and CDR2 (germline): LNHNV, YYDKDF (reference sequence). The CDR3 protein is CATSITGGSNQPQHF. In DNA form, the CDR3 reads TGTGCCACCAGCATTACAGGGGGTAGCAATCAGCCCCAGCATTTT.

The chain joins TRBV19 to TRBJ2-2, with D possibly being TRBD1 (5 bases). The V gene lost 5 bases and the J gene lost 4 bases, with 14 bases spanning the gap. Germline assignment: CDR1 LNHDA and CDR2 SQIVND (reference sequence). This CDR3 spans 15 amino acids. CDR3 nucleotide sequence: TGTGCCAGTAGTTTAGGGGTGTCGGCCACCGGGGAGCTGTTTTTT. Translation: CASSLGVSATGELFF.

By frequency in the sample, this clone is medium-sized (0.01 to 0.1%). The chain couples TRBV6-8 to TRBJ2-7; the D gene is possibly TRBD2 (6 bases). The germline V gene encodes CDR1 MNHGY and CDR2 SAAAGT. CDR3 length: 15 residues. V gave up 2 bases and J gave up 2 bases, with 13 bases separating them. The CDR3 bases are TGTGCCAGCAGTTACCTGGGGACTGACGCCTACGAGCAGTACTTC. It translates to CASSYLGTDAYEQYF.